The following is a TCR beta chain sequence with its context. This entry is derived from a study of blood T cell repertoires in COVID-19. Across the whole study: Samples came from the United States, Italy and Spain, spanning acute and convalescent COVID-19. Sample material is recorded as cDNA or gDNA derived from T cells, B-cell-depleted T cells, or PBMCs.

As processed by the authors: Reference gene primer amplification in the assay estimated nucleated cell counts. Data came from immunoSEQ multiplex PCR; TCRdb stores just in-frame clones and leaves some out. The V and J calls and clone size come from that table; D and trimming were worked out from the DNA. The sample shows 350,000 to 450,000 clones, more than 80% of them seen only once. CDR3 size: 15 residues. The V segment lost 2 bases and the J segment 4 bases; nucleotides outside the gene matches: 8. The germline V gene encodes CDR1 SGHRS and CDR2 YFSETQ. The genes are TRBV5-1 and TRBJ1-2; 7 nucleotides line up with TRBD1. This clonotype originated in a man in his forties or fifties with acute or convalescent COVID-19. The sequenced material came from peripheral blood. The CDR3 protein is CASSFRDSRSYGYTF. The CDR3 DNA follows: TGCGCCAGCAGCTTCCGGGACAGCCGATCCTATGGCTACACCTTC.